Following are 7 T cell receptor beta chains from one sample sequenced in a study of T-cell reconstitution after alpha-beta-depleted transplantation in children. Unique molecular identifiers were used to barcode this TCRbeta library. One entry per CDR3 protein, called by TCRdb with MiXCR from the PCR reads. The table includes some 460,000 distinct CDR3 sequences, about a sixth detected once. Specimen: PBMCs, mostly from graft donor cells, collected 360 days after TCRalphabeta/CD19-depleted stem cell transplant. These receptor sequences come from a boy in the first two years of life who had a stem cell transplant for Wiskott-Aldrich syndrome, so the T cells may come from the graft donor.

This clonotype occurred a few times. V gene TRBV11-2 combines with J gene TRBJ2-7, with TRBD1 identical over 7 bases. Germline trimming cut 2 bases from V and 6 bases from J; bases unmatched to any gene: 7. Germline V gene sequence: CDR1 SGHAT, CDR2 FQNNGV. The CDR3 contains 14 residues. CDR3 in amino acids: CASSLNIGGREQYF. As DNA, the CDR3 is TGTGCCAGCAGCTTAAATATAGGGGGCCGCGAGCAGTACTTC.

This clonotype has a handful of counts. The chain has TRBV3-1 and TRBJ1-1; D remains ambiguous. This CDR3 comprises 14 residues. V lost 3 bases to trimming and J lost 0 bases, with 8 bases between them. The germline CDR1 and CDR2 sequences are LGHDT and YNNKEL (reference sequence). CDR3 residues: CASSQGFLNTEAFF. In DNA, the CDR3 is TGTGCCAGCAGCCAGGGCTTCTTGAACACTGAAGCTTTCTTT.

This clonotype was picked up many times. The V and J genes are TRBV5-1 and TRBJ1-6; perhaps TRBD1 as D (6 bases). Germline V lookup: CDR1 SGHRS, CDR2 YFSETQ. The CDR3 covers 12 residues. Trimming left V 8 bases short and J 8 bases short, with 11 bases between. The CDR3 DNA reads TGCGCCAGTGGGGAGGGGGATTCACCCCTCCACTTT. This gives the protein CASGEGDSPLHF.

In this sample, this clonotype turned up many times. This chain joins TRBV29-1 and TRBJ2-1, with D possibly being TRBD2 (6 bases). Germline CDR1 SQVTM, CDR2 ANQGSEA. The CDR3 loop spans 12 amino acids. Trimming took off 8 bases at V and 9 bases at J, with 17 bases between the two ends. In DNA, the CDR3 is TGCAGCTCGTTGGGGCCCGGGAGTGAGCAGTTCTTC. Encoded protein: CSSLGPGSEQFF.

A remark on this clonotype: Being one base from a much bigger clone, this may be a read error. The rearrangement joins TRBV7-6 to TRBJ2-7; D might be TRBD1 or TRBD2, each matching 5 bases. Germline CDR1 reads SGHVS; CDR2 reads FNYEAQ. Trimming took off 4 bases at V and 3 bases at J, with 16 bases between the two ends. The CDR3 consists of 15 residues. The DNA of the CDR3 is TGTGCCAGCAGCTCTGGATCAGGGAGACTCTACGAGCAGTACTTC. Its translation is CASSSGSGRLYEQYF.

This clonotype was recorded a few times. This chain uses TRBV24-1 with TRBJ2-1, with 11 bases lining up with TRBD2. The germline V gene has CDR1 KGHDR and CDR2 SFDVKD. CDR3 length equals 17 residues. J lost 0 bases, V lost 4 bases, and 4 bases had no gene match. The CDR3 spells CATSDRLAGGSYNEQFF. The CDR3 DNA is TGTGCCACCAGTGACCGTCTAGCGGGAGGCTCCTACAATGAGCAGTTCTTC.

The chain uses TRBV2 and TRBJ1-5; 9 bases line up with TRBD1. Trimming at V came to 4 bases and at J to 3 bases, leaving 7 bases not matched to a gene. This CDR3 contains 16 residues. In germline, CDR1 is SNHLY, CDR2 FYNNEI. The CDR3 nucleotides read TGTGCCAGCAGTGTGGCCCGGGACAGGGTCAATCAGCCCCAGCATTTT. Translated: CASSVARDRVNQPQHF.